This T cell receptor (beta chain) is from a study of metastatic and nonmetastatic thyroid tumors. Study-level background: Repertoire comparison spanned blood and tumor or nodule tissue of malignant and benign thyroid patients. Findings of the study overall: Malignant thyroid tumors reportedly had TCR beta diversity that was significantly higher than in benign nodules, in blood and tumor.

Under the authors' procedure: A classifier for distant metastasis in papillary thyroid cancer was constructed using CDR3 differences observed across clinicopathological groups. Via MiXCR, TCRdb re-called the PCR reads. The V and J calls come from TCRdb's annotation, not from the publication. The table shows about 32,000 clones, with approximately 7% occurring only once. The CDR3 length is 14 residues. In germline, CDR1 is LNHDA, CDR2 SQIVND (reference sequence). Trimming removed 7 bases from V and 3 bases from J, with 12 bases in between. All patients were treatment-naive before thyroid surgery. This clone was picked up many times. The antigen is undetermined.

The gene calls are TRBV19 and TRBJ1-4; D is undetermined. This receptor was obtained from a female donor with papillary thyroid cancer or a benign thyroid nodule (not recorded which). Some clones in this sample may be carry-over from other donors' samples. Material for sequencing was blood. For the CDR3, the DNA is TGTGCCAGTAATAATAGGGCCGCTAATGAAAAACTGTTTTTT. This translates into CASNNRAANEKLFF.